Listed below are T cell receptor beta chains from one sample, sequenced in a study of CD8 T cells in ankylosing spondylitis. TCRdb passed the 5' RACE reads through MiXCR, listing each CDR3 protein once. The table includes about 240,000 distinct CDR3 sequences, about 10% detected once. Sequencing input: blood, either unsorted or a sorted T cell fraction (not recorded which). These receptors were collected from a male donor with ankylosing spondylitis or in good health (not recorded which). Both conserved end residues are part of each CDR3. Fields, in order: J gene, D gene, clone size, V gene, CDR3 protein, CDR3 DNA. The D gene is left open where the match is weak. Expanded clones are given a class, and other clones once, few, many or no size at all.

j_gene: TRBJ2-1; d_gene: TRBD1; abundance: few; v_gene: TRBV9; CDR3aa: CASSPRQGYNEQFF; CDR3nt: TGTGCCAGCAGCCCTCGACAGGGGTACAATGAGCAGTTCTTC
j_gene: TRBJ2-1; d_gene: TRBD2; abundance: NA; v_gene: TRBV28; CDR3aa: CASSSGLAGGRSYNEQFF; CDR3nt: TGTGCCAGCAGTTCCGGACTAGCGGGGGGTCGCTCCTACAATGAGCAGTTCTTC
j_gene: TRBJ2-7; d_gene: TRBD1; abundance: many; v_gene: TRBV5-1; CDR3aa: CASTPGQGIRSYEQYF; CDR3nt: TGCGCCAGCACCCCTGGACAGGGAATCCGCTCCTACGAGCAGTACTTC
j_gene: TRBJ2-7; d_gene: TRBD1; abundance: NA; v_gene: TRBV11-2; CDR3aa: CASSSGQVPYEQYF; CDR3nt: TGTGCCAGCAGCTCGGGACAGGTCCCTTACGAGCAGTACTTC
j_gene: TRBJ2-3; d_gene: NA; abundance: many; v_gene: TRBV5-1; CDR3aa: CASSFTGLRTDTQYF; CDR3nt: TGCGCCAGCAGCTTCACGGGATTGCGGACAGATACGCAGTATTTT
j_gene: TRBJ2-7; d_gene: TRBD2; abundance: many; v_gene: TRBV5-1; CDR3aa: CASSFTAGVSYEQYF; CDR3nt: TGCGCCAGCAGCTTTACAGCGGGAGTCTCCTACGAGCAGTACTTC
j_gene: TRBJ2-2; d_gene: TRBD2; abundance: many; v_gene: TRBV11-2; CDR3aa: CASSRGGRGRRGGELFF; CDR3nt: TGTGCCAGCAGCCGGGGGGGGCGCGGGAGACGAGGCGGGGAGCTGTTTTTT
j_gene: TRBJ2-1; d_gene: NA; abundance: few; v_gene: TRBV6-1; CDR3aa: CASTRTDLASYNEQFF; CDR3nt: TGTGCCAGCACCCGAACTGACCTAGCGTCATACAATGAGCAGTTCTTC
j_gene: TRBJ1-2; d_gene: NA; abundance: many; v_gene: TRBV20-1; CDR3aa: CSARDHRELNYGYTF; CDR3nt: TGCAGTGCTAGAGATCACAGGGAACTGAACTATGGCTACACCTTC
j_gene: TRBJ2-6; d_gene: NA; abundance: many; v_gene: TRBV6-1; CDR3aa: CASSTRADGANVLTF; CDR3nt: TGTGCCAGCAGCACCCGGGCTGATGGGGCCAACGTCCTGACTTTC
j_gene: TRBJ2-7; d_gene: NA; abundance: many; v_gene: TRBV27; CDR3aa: CASRGGYEQYF; CDR3nt: TGTGCCAGCCGTGGCGGATACGAGCAGTACTTC
j_gene: TRBJ2-7; d_gene: NA; abundance: many; v_gene: TRBV5-1; CDR3aa: CASSLDPGKEQYF; CDR3nt: TGCGCCAGCAGCTTGGATCCGGGCAAAGAGCAGTACTTC
j_gene: TRBJ1-2; d_gene: NA; abundance: many; v_gene: TRBV9; CDR3aa: CASSGYQYGYTF; CDR3nt: TGTGCCAGCAGCGGGTACCAATATGGCTACACCTTC
j_gene: TRBJ2-3; d_gene: NA; abundance: many; v_gene: TRBV6-1; CDR3aa: CASSQPGRTSFTQYF; CDR3nt: TGTGCCAGCAGTCAGCCGGGACGGACGAGTTTTACGCAGTATTTT
j_gene: TRBJ2-7; d_gene: NA; abundance: few; v_gene: TRBV5-1; CDR3aa: CASSPTSSTVPYEQYF; CDR3nt: TGCGCCAGCAGCCCAACCTCCTCGACAGTTCCTTACGAGCAGTACTTC
j_gene: TRBJ2-7; d_gene: TRBD2; abundance: NA; v_gene: TRBV5-1; CDR3aa: CASSALAGGSYEQYF; CDR3nt: TGCGCCAGCAGCGCACTAGCGGGGGGTTCCTACGAGCAGTACTTC
j_gene: TRBJ1-1; d_gene: NA; abundance: many; v_gene: TRBV6-1; CDR3aa: CASSERETDEAFF; CDR3nt: TGTGCCAGCAGTGAACGCGAGACAGATGAAGCTTTCTTT
j_gene: TRBJ2-5; d_gene: TRBD2; abundance: NA; v_gene: TRBV20-1; CDR3aa: CSAGTTYLETQYF; CDR3nt: TGCAGTGCTGGGACTACCTATCTAGAGACCCAGTACTTC
j_gene: TRBJ1-3; d_gene: NA; abundance: many; v_gene: TRBV29-1; CDR3aa: CSVVGFSGNTIYF; CDR3nt: TGCAGCGTTGTCGGGTTCTCTGGAAACACCATATATTTT
j_gene: TRBJ1-2; d_gene: NA; abundance: many; v_gene: TRBV20-1; CDR3aa: CSARGGGAGYTF; CDR3nt: TGCAGTGCTAGAGGGGGGGGGGCTGGCTACACCTTC
j_gene: TRBJ2-7; d_gene: TRBD2; abundance: NA; v_gene: TRBV11-2; CDR3aa: CASSSGWVAGGHPYEQYF; CDR3nt: TGTGCCAGCAGCTCGGGTTGGGTTGCGGGGGGGCACCCCTACGAGCAGTACTTC
j_gene: TRBJ2-7; d_gene: NA; abundance: NA; v_gene: TRBV3-1; CDR3aa: CASSPSGLYSYEQYF; CDR3nt: TGTGCCAGCAGCCCGTCGGGATTGTATTCCTACGAGCAGTACTTC
j_gene: TRBJ2-3; d_gene: NA; abundance: many; v_gene: TRBV5-1; CDR3aa: CASRVLFHAGTDTQYF; CDR3nt: TGCGCCAGCAGGGTGTTATTCCATGCAGGCACAGATACGCAGTATTTT
j_gene: TRBJ2-5; d_gene: NA; abundance: many; v_gene: TRBV9; CDR3aa: CASSVDTLTQETQYF; CDR3nt: TGTGCCAGCAGCGTTGACACCCTTACTCAAGAGACCCAGTACTTC
j_gene: TRBJ1-5; d_gene: NA; abundance: NA; v_gene: TRBV19; CDR3aa: CASRGVGSQPQHF; CDR3nt: TGTGCCAGTAGAGGGGTAGGCAGTCAGCCCCAGCATTTT
j_gene: TRBJ1-1; d_gene: NA; abundance: few; v_gene: TRBV28; CDR3aa: CASSLGGDRLVNTEAFF; CDR3nt: TGTGCCAGCAGTCTGGGGGGTGATCGACTTGTGAACACTGAAGCTTTCTTT
j_gene: TRBJ1-1; d_gene: NA; abundance: many; v_gene: TRBV5-6; CDR3aa: CASTFGDNTEAFF; CDR3nt: TGTGCCAGCACATTCGGTGACAACACTGAAGCTTTCTTT
j_gene: TRBJ1-1; d_gene: NA; abundance: NA; v_gene: TRBV6-4; CDR3aa: CASSEAGGGDTEAFF; CDR3nt: TGTGCCAGCAGTGAAGCTGGAGGGGGGGACACTGAAGCTTTCTTT
j_gene: TRBJ1-5; d_gene: NA; abundance: few; v_gene: TRBV5-6; CDR3aa: CASSHQGIDQPQHF; CDR3nt: TGTGCCAGCAGCCATCAGGGAATCGATCAGCCCCAGCATTTT
j_gene: TRBJ2-1; d_gene: TRBD2; abundance: few; v_gene: TRBV20-1; CDR3aa: CSARVASGRYNEQFF; CDR3nt: TGCAGTGCTAGAGTAGCTAGCGGGCGCTACAATGAGCAGTTCTTC
j_gene: TRBJ2-7; d_gene: NA; abundance: NA; v_gene: TRBV3-1; CDR3aa: CASSEEYRTYEQYF; CDR3nt: TGTGCCAGCAGCGAAGAATACAGGACCTACGAGCAGTACTTC
j_gene: TRBJ2-5; d_gene: TRBD1; abundance: NA; v_gene: TRBV29-1; CDR3aa: CNVEILQPGQVGETQYF; CDR3nt: TGCAACGTTGAAATTCTACAACCGGGACAGGTGGGGGAGACCCAGTACTTC
j_gene: TRBJ2-1; d_gene: TRBD2; abundance: NA; v_gene: TRBV5-1; CDR3aa: CASSLGGGAWEQFF; CDR3nt: TGCGCCAGCAGCTTGGGCGGGGGGGCCTGGGAGCAGTTCTTC
j_gene: TRBJ2-1; d_gene: TRBD2; abundance: many; v_gene: TRBV5-1; CDR3aa: CASSLASGGSPFFYNEQFF; CDR3nt: TGCGCCAGCAGCTTGGCTAGCGGGGGATCTCCCTTTTTCTACAATGAGCAGTTCTTC
j_gene: TRBJ2-2; d_gene: NA; abundance: many; v_gene: TRBV15; CDR3aa: CATSREGRANTGELFF; CDR3nt: TGTGCCACCAGCAGAGAGGGGCGGGCGAACACCGGGGAGCTGTTTTTT
j_gene: TRBJ1-1; d_gene: TRBD1; abundance: many; v_gene: TRBV29-1; CDR3aa: CSVAQGAANTEAFF; CDR3nt: TGCAGCGTTGCGCAGGGGGCGGCGAACACTGAAGCTTTCTTT
j_gene: TRBJ2-1; d_gene: NA; abundance: NA; v_gene: TRBV29-1; CDR3aa: CSVEQVHSYNEQFF; CDR3nt: TGCAGCGTTGAACAGGTACACTCCTACAATGAGCAGTTCTTC
j_gene: TRBJ2-7; d_gene: NA; abundance: many; v_gene: TRBV4-1; CDR3aa: CASSQSRYEQYF; CDR3nt: TGCGCCAGCAGCCAGTCCAGGTACGAGCAGTACTTC
j_gene: TRBJ2-7; d_gene: TRBD2; abundance: many; v_gene: TRBV10-3; CDR3aa: CATGTSGLTYEQYF; CDR3nt: TGTGCCACCGGGACTAGCGGGCTCACCTACGAGCAGTACTTC
j_gene: TRBJ2-5; d_gene: NA; abundance: many; v_gene: TRBV3-1; CDR3aa: CASSQRTKYQEQETQYF; CDR3nt: TGTGCCAGCAGCCAAAGAACCAAGTACCAGGAACAAGAGACCCAGTACTTC
j_gene: TRBJ2-1; d_gene: NA; abundance: NA; v_gene: TRBV5-5; CDR3aa: CASSLAPNNEQFF; CDR3nt: TGTGCCAGCAGCTTGGCCCCGAATAATGAGCAGTTCTTC
j_gene: TRBJ1-1; d_gene: NA; abundance: NA; v_gene: TRBV5-1; CDR3aa: CASSLVRGMNTEAFF; CDR3nt: TGCGCCAGCAGCTTGGTGAGAGGTATGAACACTGAAGCTTTCTTT
j_gene: TRBJ2-3; d_gene: TRBD1; abundance: NA; v_gene: TRBV29-1; CDR3aa: CSVDRDRVSTDTQYF; CDR3nt: TGCAGCGTTGACAGGGACAGGGTATCAACAGATACGCAGTATTTT
j_gene: TRBJ2-1; d_gene: TRBD2; abundance: many; v_gene: TRBV11-2; CDR3aa: CASSFPRGGSNEQFF; CDR3nt: TGTGCCAGCAGCTTTCCGCGGGGGGGAAGCAATGAGCAGTTCTTC
j_gene: TRBJ1-6; d_gene: NA; abundance: NA; v_gene: TRBV20-1; CDR3aa: CSALAGDSPLHF; CDR3nt: TGCAGTGCTCTTGCGGGGGATTCACCCCTCCACTTT
j_gene: TRBJ2-7; d_gene: TRBD1; abundance: few; v_gene: TRBV25-1; CDR3aa: CASSEKLGKTGSAEQYF; CDR3nt: TGTGCCAGCAGTGAAAAGCTAGGGAAGACAGGGTCCGCCGAGCAGTACTTC
j_gene: TRBJ1-1; d_gene: NA; abundance: few; v_gene: TRBV20-1; CDR3aa: CSAETGTGTEAFF; CDR3nt: TGCAGTGCTGAGACCGGGACCGGGACTGAAGCTTTCTTT
j_gene: TRBJ1-2; d_gene: NA; abundance: few; v_gene: TRBV20-1; CDR3aa: CSAGTASHYGYTF; CDR3nt: TGCAGTGCGGGGACGGCCTCGCACTATGGCTACACCTTC
j_gene: TRBJ2-1; d_gene: TRBD1; abundance: many; v_gene: TRBV5-1; CDR3aa: CASSLAGDSDNEQFF; CDR3nt: TGCGCCAGCAGCTTGGCCGGGGACAGCGACAATGAGCAGTTCTTC
j_gene: TRBJ2-2; d_gene: TRBD2; abundance: NA; v_gene: TRBV7-2; CDR3aa: CASSLVSGMATGELFF; CDR3nt: TGTGCCAGCAGCTTAGTCAGCGGGATGGCCACCGGGGAGCTGTTTTTT
j_gene: TRBJ2-7; d_gene: NA; abundance: NA; v_gene: TRBV6-1; CDR3aa: CASSLPTGSYEQYF; CDR3nt: TGTGCCAGCAGCCTACCCACAGGGTCCTACGAGCAGTACTTC
j_gene: TRBJ1-5; d_gene: TRBD1; abundance: NA; v_gene: TRBV18; CDR3aa: CASSPLPGQGNQPQHF; CDR3nt: TGTGCCAGCTCACCACTCCCGGGACAGGGCAATCAGCCCCAGCATTTT
j_gene: TRBJ2-7; d_gene: NA; abundance: NA; v_gene: TRBV7-9; CDR3aa: CASSFSGSSSYEQYF; CDR3nt: TGTGCCAGCAGCTTCTCGGGGTCCAGCTCCTACGAGCAGTACTTC